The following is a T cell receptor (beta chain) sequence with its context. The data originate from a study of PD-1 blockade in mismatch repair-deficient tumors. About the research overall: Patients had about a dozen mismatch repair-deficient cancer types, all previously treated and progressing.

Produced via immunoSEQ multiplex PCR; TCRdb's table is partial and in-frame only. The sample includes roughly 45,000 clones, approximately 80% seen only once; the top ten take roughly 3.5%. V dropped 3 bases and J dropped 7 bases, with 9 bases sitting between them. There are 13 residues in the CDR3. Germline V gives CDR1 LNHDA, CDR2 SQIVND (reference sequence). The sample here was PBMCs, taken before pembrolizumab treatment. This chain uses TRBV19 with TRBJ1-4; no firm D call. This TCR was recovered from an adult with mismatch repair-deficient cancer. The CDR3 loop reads CASSMNTGEKLFF. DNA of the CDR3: TGTGCCAGTAGTATGAATACCGGTGAAAAACTGTTTTTT.